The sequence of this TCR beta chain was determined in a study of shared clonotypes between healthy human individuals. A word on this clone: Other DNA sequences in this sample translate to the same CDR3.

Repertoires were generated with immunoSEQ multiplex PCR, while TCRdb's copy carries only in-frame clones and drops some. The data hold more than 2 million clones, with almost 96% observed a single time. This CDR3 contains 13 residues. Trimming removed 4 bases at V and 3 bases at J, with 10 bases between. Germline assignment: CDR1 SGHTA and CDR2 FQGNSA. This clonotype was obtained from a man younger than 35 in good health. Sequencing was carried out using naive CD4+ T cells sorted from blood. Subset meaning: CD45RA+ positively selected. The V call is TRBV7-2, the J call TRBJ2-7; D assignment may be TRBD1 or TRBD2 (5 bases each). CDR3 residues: CASSSGQLYEQYF. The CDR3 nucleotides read TGTGCCAGCAGCTCGGGGCAACTCTACGAGCAGTACTTC.